Presented here are 7 T cell receptor beta chains from one specimen sequenced in a study of shared clonotypes between healthy human individuals. The method was immunoSEQ multiplex PCR; TCRdb's version includes in-frame clones alone and lacks a portion of them. In the table there are 500,000 or so clones, 95% to 96% of which are singletons. Specimen: naive CD4+ T cells sorted from blood. Subset described: CD45RA+ positively selected. The receptors were sampled from a woman under 40 in good health.

On this clone itself: Other DNA sequences from this sample encode an identical CDR3 as well. The chain uses TRBV28 and TRBJ2-3; D not certain. The CDR3 is 11 amino acids. V lost 3 bases and J lost 5, with 3 bases in between. Germline CDR1 MDHEN, CDR2 SYDVKM. CDR3 sequence reads: CASSLEDTQYF. The DNA for the CDR3 is TGTGCCAGCAGTTTGGAAGATACGCAGTATTTT. The variable domain in full, completed from reference TRBV28 and TRBJ2-3, reads DVKVTQSSRYLVKRTGEKVFLECVQDMDHENMFWYRQDPGLGLRLIYFSYDVKMKEKGDIPEGYSVSREKKERFSLILESASTNQTSMYLCASSLEDTQYFGPGTRLTVL.

The rearrangement joins TRBV10-3 to TRBJ1-5; D is perhaps TRBD1 (6 bases). V was trimmed by 3 bases and J by 6 bases, leaving 15 bases between them. Germline loops: CDR1 ENHRY, CDR2 SYGVKD. The CDR3 is made up of 15 amino acids. CDR3 amino acids: CAISDLQGMGQPQHF. In DNA form, the CDR3 reads TGTGCCATCAGTGACCTACAGGGAATGGGTCAGCCCCAGCATTTT.

The chain carries TRBV6-1 and TRBJ1-2, with 7 bases matching TRBD1. CDR1 MNHNS and CDR2 SASEGT come from the germline V gene. The trim removed 6 bases at V and 5 bases at J, leaving 6 bases unmatched. This CDR3 is 13 amino acids long. The CDR3 reads CASRRQGGYGYTF. The DNA of the CDR3 is TGTGCCAGCAGACGACAGGGAGGGTATGGCTACACCTTC.

The chain couples TRBV6-6 to TRBJ2-1; 9 nucleotides align to TRBD2. The junction had 6 bases not matched to a gene; V was cut back by 4 bases and J by 8 bases. The CDR3 has 14 residues. Germline CDR1 is MNHNY and CDR2 is SVGAGI (reference sequence). This CDR3 is CASSSGTSLDEQFF. The CDR3 bases are TGTGCCAGCAGTTCCGGGACTAGCTTGGATGAGCAGTTCTTC.

The chain uses TRBV5-6 and TRBJ1-1, with a weak D call TRBD1 (5 bases). The germline V gene encodes CDR1 SGHDT and CDR2 YYEEEE. V was trimmed by 1 base and J by 1 base, leaving 11 bases between them. The CDR3 extends over 15 amino acids. The CDR3 bases are TGTGCCAGCAGCTTGCGCAGGGCGTCGAACACTGAAGCTTTCTTT. Translating gives CASSLRRASNTEAFF.

As to this clone: The same CDR3 arises from other DNA sequences in this sample as well. This chain links TRBV14 with TRBJ2-6; D not certain. V was clipped by 3 bases and J by 2 bases, with 2 bases between them. The CDR3 is 13 residues long. The germline V gene encodes CDR1 SGHDN and CDR2 FVKESK. DNA of the CDR3: TGTGCCAGCAGCCAGGCTGGGGCCAACGTCCTGACTTTC. Its translation is CASSQAGANVLTF.

Written as DNA, the CDR3 is TGTGCCAGCAGTTACGGCAGAGGGAGCTCTGGAAACACCATATATTTT. Residues: CASSYGRGSSGNTIYF. The V call is TRBV6-5, the J call TRBJ1-3; D unresolved. The length of the CDR3 is 16 residues. CDR1 is MNHEY and CDR2 is SVGAGI in the germline V gene. Between the trimmed V and J ends, which lost 2 bases and 0 bases, there was a span of 11 bases.